These 13 T cell receptor beta chains originate from one sample sequenced in a study of shared clonotypes between healthy human individuals. Sequenced by immunoSEQ multiplex PCR; TCRdb stores in-frame clones only, minus some. This sample carries around 1.6 million clones, 95% to 99% of them seen once, and the ten largest clones take roughly 0.45%. Sequenced material: naive CD4+ T cells sorted from blood. Regarding subset: CD45RA+ positively selected. The receptors derive from a man aged 25-40 years in good health.

The genes are TRBV12-2 and TRBJ2-1. TRBV12-2 is a listed pseudogene. The CDR3 has 14 amino acids. This CDR3 is CASRLADRVNEQFF. CDR3 bases: TGTGCAAGTCGCTTAGCCGACCGCGTCAATGAGCAGTTCTTC.

The J gene is TRBJ2-3, the V gene TRBV7-6; 16 bases match TRBD2. Germline V gives CDR1 SGHVS, CDR2 FNYEAQ. CDR3 length: 19 amino acids. The junction had 6 bases not matched to a gene; V was cut back by 1 base and J by 2 bases. CDR3 sequence (DNA): TGTGCCAGCAGCTTAGAGGGACTAGCGGGAGGGGGAGCCACAGATACGCAGTATTTT. Its translation is CASSLEGLAGGGATDTQYF.

The CDR3 sequence: CASSKDSDEQYF. Here the CDR3 DNA reads TGTGCCAGCTCAAAAGACAGTGACGAGCAGTACTTC. The chain links TRBV18 to TRBJ2-7; possible D gene TRBD1, 5 bases. V shed 5 bases and J shed 5 bases, with 10 bases lying between them. The CDR3 contains 12 residues. From germline, CDR1 is KGHSH and CDR2 LQKENI.

The V and J genes are TRBV9 and TRBJ2-3; 12 bases map to TRBD2. The V gene end was trimmed by 2 bases and the J gene end by 0 bases; junction bases not matched to a gene: 7. In germline, CDR1 is SGDLS, CDR2 YYNGEE. This CDR3 comprises 18 residues. CDR3 coding DNA: TGTGCCAGCAGCGTCGGGCTAGCGGGAGGGATAAGCACAGATACGCAGTATTTT. As protein: CASSVGLAGGISTDTQYF.

The V call is TRBV5-6, the J call TRBJ2-7, with D unresolved. The germline V and J ends were trimmed by 0 bases and 5 bases, with 18 bases remaining between them. Germline loops: CDR1 SGHDT, CDR2 YYEEEE. The CDR3 length is 16 residues. CDR3 in amino acids: CASSLEIWASLNEQYF. The CDR3 nucleotides read TGTGCCAGCAGCTTGGAGATTTGGGCTAGTCTAAACGAGCAGTACTTC.

V usage is TRBV18 and J usage is TRBJ2-6; 7 positions match TRBD1. This CDR3 region has 20 residues. Germline CDR1 reads KGHSH; CDR2 reads LQKENI. V lost 2 bases to trimming and J lost 0 bases; unmatched junction nucleotides: 13. CDR3 region: CASSPIRYGTVSSGANVLTF. CDR3 in DNA: TGTGCCAGCTCACCAATAAGGTACGGGACAGTAAGCTCTGGGGCCAACGTCCTGACTTTC.

The genes are TRBV7-1 and TRBJ1-5; TRBD1 might be the D (5 bases). TRBV7-1 qualifies as an ORF whose function is uncertain. This CDR3 is built from 12 residues. V dropped 5 bases and J dropped 6 bases, with 8 bases sitting between them. The CDR3 here is CASSADIQPQHF. The CDR3 DNA sequence: TGTGCCAGCAGCGCGGACATTCAGCCCCAGCATTTT.

The CDR3 is CASSKVTRLPGDTQYF. CDR3 sequence (DNA): TGTGCCAGCAGCAAAGTGACGAGGCTCCCGGGAGATACGCAGTATTTT. This chain uses TRBV21-1 with TRBJ2-3; the D segment call TRBD2 is taken from the table without a DNA check. TRBV21-1 is an annotated pseudogene. This CDR3 is 16 amino acids long.

The V and J genes are TRBV11-3 and TRBJ2-2; tentative D call: TRBD1 (7 bases). V was cut by 4 bases and J by 5 bases, with 23 bases left in between. Germline lookup yields CDR1 SGHNT and CDR2 YENEEA. CDR3 length: 18 residues. The CDR3 coding sequence is TGTGCCAGCAGCTCAGGGCCGACAGGGCGCGCGGGAACCGGGGAGCTGTTTTTT. Protein sequence: CASSSGPTGRAGTGELFF.

V usage is TRBV5-1 and J usage is TRBJ2-3; the D gene could be TRBD1 or TRBD2 (5 bases each). Germline values: CDR1 SGHRS, CDR2 YFSETQ. V lost 5 bases to trimming and J lost 0 bases, with 16 bases between them. The CDR3 runs to 16 residues. CDR3 bases: TGCGCCAGCAGTCCTCCGGGACGGGGAAGCACAGATACGCAGTATTTT. Translation gives CASSPPGRGSTDTQYF.

A word on this clone: The sample holds other DNA sequences that translate to the same CDR3. The CDR3 here is CASSLGQSNQPQHF. DNA for the CDR3: TGTGCCAGCAGTTTGGGACAGAGCAATCAGCCCCAGCATTTT. J is TRBJ1-5 and V is TRBV28; 7 nucleotides match TRBD1. CDR1 and CDR2 (germline): MDHEN, SYDVKM. The ends lost 3 bases at V and 1 base at J; junction bases unmatched: 0. This CDR3 spans 14 amino acids.

The rearrangement uses TRBV7-2 and TRBJ2-1; D is unresolved. Germline CDR1 and CDR2: SGHTA and FQGNSA. V was shortened by 6 bases and J by 10 bases, with 22 bases between the two germline ends. CDR3 length: 15 amino acids. CDR3 sequence (DNA): TGTGCCAGCAGGCCGGGCCCTCGCTTCCAGAGGGAGCAGTTCTTC. This translates into CASRPGPRFQREQFF. The full variable domain, in which reference TRBV7-2 and TRBJ2-1 provide the parts outside the CDR3, is GAGVSQSPSNKVTEKGKDVELRCDPISGHTALYWYRQSLGQGLEFLIYFQGNSAPDKSGLPSDRFSAERTGGSVSTLTIQRTQQEDSAVYLCASRPGPRFQREQFFGPGTRLTVL.

The chain is built from TRBV7-9 and TRBJ2-1; 10 bases align to TRBD2. After removal of 7 bases from V and 9 bases from J, the junction contained 9 bases not matched to a gene. The CDR3 consists of 14 residues. From germline, CDR1 is SEHNR and CDR2 FQNEAQ (reference sequence). The CDR3 DNA is TGTGCCAGCACCCCTAGCGGGAGCATGGGTGAGCAGTTCTTC. Protein: CASTPSGSMGEQFF. Based on the CDR3 plus reference TRBV7-9 and TRBJ2-1, the full variable domain is DTGVSQNPRHKITKRGQNVTFRCDPISEHNRLYWYRQTLGQGPEFLTYFQNEAQLEKSRLLSDRFSAERPKGSFSTLEIQRTEQGDSAMYLCASTPSGSMGEQFFGPGTRLTVL.